The rows below give T cell receptor beta chains drawn from one sample of a study of T cell changes during pregnancy in multiple sclerosis. Sequencing used immunoSEQ multiplex PCR; TCRdb keeps in-frame clones, though not all of them. The sample lists about 48,000 clones, roughly 94% seen once, with approximately 0.49% in the top ten. Sequencing used CD4+ T cells from peripheral blood mononuclear cells, obtained in the first trimester of pregnancy. The receptors stem from a female donor with multiple sclerosis, enrolled in a pregnancy study. Both conserved end residues are part of each CDR3. A D gene is named only where the DNA matches it firmly. Only part of the rows carry a size: once, few, many, or a class if the clone is expanded.

d_gene	abundance	len	v_gene	j_gene	CDR3aa	CDR3nt
-	-	14	TRBV11-2	TRBJ2-1	CASSLLGHYNEQFF	TGTGCCAGCAGCTTATTGGGACACTACAATGAGCAGTTCTTC
TRBD2	-	20	TRBV30	TRBJ2-5	CAWSVPWTSGGSWFSETQYF	TGTGCCTGGAGTGTCCCCTGGACTAGCGGGGGAAGTTGGTTTAGTGAGACCCAGTACTTC
-	-	18	TRBV9	TRBJ1-4	CASSPRVGVGDHNEKLFF	TGTGCCAGCAGTCCCAGGGTAGGGGTAGGGGATCATAATGAAAAACTGTTTTTT
TRBD2	-	18	TRBV5-4	TRBJ2-1	CASSGVSAGGRIRNEQFF	TGTGCCAGCAGCGGGGTCTCAGCGGGGGGGCGAATAAGAAATGAGCAGTTCTTC
-	-	15	TRBV21-1	TRBJ2-2	CASSKSQGAVGELFF	TGTGCCAGCAGCAAATCCCAGGGGGCCGTCGGGGAGCTGTTTTTT
-	-	16	TRBV4-1	TRBJ1-2	CASSQIVRGTNYGYTF	TGCGCCAGCAGCCAAATCGTCAGGGGTACTAACTATGGCTACACCTTC
-	-	14	TRBV29-1	TRBJ1-1	CSAEGLKLNTEAFF	TGCAGCGCGGAGGGACTGAAACTGAACACTGAAGCTTTCTTT
-	-	13	TRBV2	TRBJ2-7	CASIPRVSYEQYF	TGTGCCAGCATTCCGAGGGTCTCCTACGAGCAGTACTTC
-	-	14	TRBV27	TRBJ1-2	CAILPGRPDYGYTF	TGTGCCATCCTCCCCGGGAGGCCCGACTATGGCTACACCTTC
TRBD2	-	14	TRBV19	TRBJ2-3	CASRAAGMGDTQYF	TGTGCCAGTAGAGCAGCGGGGATGGGAGATACGCAGTATTTT
TRBD1	once	15	TRBV6-5	TRBJ1-6	CASSYSRDRNSPLHF	TGTGCCAGCAGTTACTCCAGGGACAGAAATTCACCCCTCCACTTT
TRBD2	-	15	TRBV2	TRBJ2-5	CASSGLDGAVETQYF	TGTGCCAGCAGCGGACTAGACGGGGCCGTGGAGACCCAGTACTTC
-	-	14	TRBV9	TRBJ1-1	CASSVDTQRTEAFF	TGTGCCAGCAGCGTAGATACGCAACGGACTGAAGCTTTCTTT
-	-	14	TRBV6-1	TRBJ1-6	CASSAKLANSPLHF	TGTGCCAGCAGCGCCAAACTAGCAAATTCACCCCTCCACTTT
-	-	15	TRBV19	TRBJ1-3	CASSIDHIPGNTIYF	TGTGCCAGTAGTATAGATCACATTCCTGGAAACACCATATATTTT
-	-	16	TRBV4-1	TRBJ2-1	CASSQVKLVHYNEQFF	TGCGCCAGCAGCCAAGTCAAACTAGTTCACTACAATGAGCAGTTCTTC
-	once	17	TRBV7-3	TRBJ2-5	CASSLTRLTSQEETQYF	TGTGCCAGCAGCTTAACGAGGTTAACCTCACAAGAAGAGACCCAGTACTTC
TRBD2	-	19	TRBV19	TRBJ2-2	CASSIGLAGGLANTGELFF	TGTGCCAGTAGTATAGGACTAGCGGGGGGGCTCGCGAACACCGGGGAGCTGTTTTTT
TRBD2	-	16	TRBV7-9	TRBJ2-3	CASSPPGLAGSDTQYF	TGTGCCAGCAGCCCGCCGGGACTAGCGGGGTCAGATACGCAGTATTTT
TRBD2	-	14	TRBV5-6	TRBJ2-2	CASRRGGENGELFF	TGTGCCAGCAGGCGGGGGGGCGAGAACGGGGAGCTGTTTTTT
TRBD1	-	15	TRBV7-8	TRBJ1-6	CASSLGGQINSPLHF	TGTGCCAGCAGCTTAGGGGGACAGATTAATTCACCCCTCCACTTT
-	-	12	TRBV9	TRBJ1-2	CASSPGLYGYTF	TGTGCCAGCAGCCCGGGTCTCTATGGCTACACCTTC
TRBD1	once	13	TRBV10-3	TRBJ1-2	CAIQGGGNYGYTF	TGTGCCATCCAAGGGGGCGGGAACTATGGCTACACCTTC
-	once	13	TRBV19	TRBJ1-1	CASSTDTGTEAFF	TGTGCCAGTAGTACGGACACAGGAACTGAAGCTTTCTTT
TRBD1	once	13	TRBV15	TRBJ1-1	CATSNHRGTEAFF	TGTGCCACCAGCAATCACAGGGGAACTGAAGCTTTCTTT
TRBD2	-	14	TRBV4-2	TRBJ2-5	CASSQTSSGETQYF	TGTGCCAGCAGCCAGACTAGCTCCGGGGAGACCCAGTACTTC
TRBD1	-	15	TRBV11-1	TRBJ2-5	CASSSGQGAGETQYF	TGTGCCAGCAGCAGTGGACAGGGGGCTGGGGAGACCCAGTACTTC
TRBD2	-	14	TRBV10-2	TRBJ2-1	CASLLAGGPVPQFF	TGCGCCAGCCTACTAGCGGGGGGGCCTGTCCCGCAGTTCTTC
-	-	13	TRBV5-1	TRBJ2-5	CASSLESGETQYF	TGCGCCAGCAGCTTGGAGTCGGGAGAGACCCAGTACTTC
-	-	13	TRBV6-5	TRBJ2-7	CASRQGQVYEQYF	TGTGCCAGCCGGCAGGGGCAAGTCTACGAGCAGTACTTC
-	-	13	TRBV18	TRBJ1-1	CASSPPMTYEAFF	TGTGCCAGCTCACCACCAATGACTTATGAAGCTTTCTTT
TRBD1	-	14	TRBV5-6	TRBJ2-3	CASSIRQGIDTQYF	TGTGCCAGCAGCATTAGACAGGGGATAGATACGCAGTATTTT
TRBD1	-	19	TRBV5-4	TRBJ2-7	CASSLVPVGQGGSYDEQYF	TGTGCCAGCAGCTTGGTTCCCGTGGGACAGGGGGGATCGTATGACGAGCAGTACTTC
TRBD2	-	18	TRBV9	TRBJ2-2	CASSLKGRSGVNTGELFF	TGTGCCAGCAGCCTGAAGGGGAGAAGCGGGGTGAACACCGGGGAGCTGTTTTTT
TRBD1	-	15	TRBV2	TRBJ2-3	CASSDDRGPTDTQYF	TGTGCCAGCTCTGATGACAGGGGGCCCACAGATACGCAGTATTTT
TRBD1	-	18	TRBV19	TRBJ1-5	CASSRTGVEVMGNQPQHF	TGTGCCAGTAGTAGGACAGGGGTTGAGGTTATGGGCAATCAGCCCCAGCATTTT
-	-	17	TRBV15	TRBJ2-5	CATSRVGRPGGEETQYF	TGTGCCACCAGCAGAGTCGGTCGCCCGGGCGGGGAAGAGACCCAGTACTTC